These 27 T cell receptor beta chains share one sample of origin, sequenced in a study of blood T cells in healthy people across ages. Next came a second PCR, run for about 6 to 12 cycles, which used a sample-barcoded 5' primer along with a J-beta primer mix. TCRdb used MiXCR to reprocess the 5' RACE reads, holding one entry per CDR3 protein. The table lists fewer than 750,000 distinct CDR3 sequences, about 45% of them singletons. The material sequenced was blood. The source is a man older than 75 in good health.

Notes on this clonotype: At one of its ends the junction is not consistent with the germline gene, which may arise from a read error. The J gene is TRBJ2-5, the V gene TRBV10-3; 12 nucleotides align to TRBD1. The tail of the sequence fits TRBJ2-7 better, so the J call may be wrong. Germline CDR1 and CDR2: ENHRY and SYGVKD. The CDR3 has 18 residues. The CDR3 reads CVISESSNWGTGGPEQYF. Here the CDR3 DNA reads TGTGTCATCAGTGAGTCGAGTAATTGGGGGACAGGGGGCCCCGAGCAGTACTTC.

The sample holds many counts of this clonotype. This chain connects TRBV6-6 to TRBJ1-5, with TRBD1 matching over 7 bases. CDR3 length equals 13 residues. The J segment lost 5 bases and the V segment lost 5 bases, leaving 3 bases of the junction unmatched. From germline, CDR1 is MNHNY and CDR2 SVGAGI (reference sequence). The CDR3 loop is CASSGDSYQPQHF. The CDR3 region has the DNA TGTGCCAGCAGTGGGGACAGCTATCAGCCCCAGCATTTT.

The chain joins TRBV7-8 to TRBJ2-5; D unclear. V was pared by 3 bases and J by 2 bases, with 13 bases between. The germline CDR1 and CDR2 sequences are SGHVS and FQNEAQ. The CDR3 contains 15 residues. This chain's CDR3 is CASSFPRARQETQYF. The CDR3 DNA follows: TGTGCCAGCAGCTTCCCCCGGGCCAGACAAGAGACCCAGTACTTC.

The rearrangement joins TRBV15 to TRBJ2-4; D gene ambiguous. Judging by the DNA end, TRBJ2-7 fits better; the J call may be wrong. The CDR3 totals 14 residues. Looked up from germline, CDR1 is LNHNV and CDR2 is YYDKDF (reference sequence). CDR3 nucleotide sequence: TGTGCCACCAGCAGAGTGGACGGAACCTACGAGCAGTACTTC. It yields the protein CATSRVDGTYEQYF.

This clonotype was recorded at least ten times. V and J are TRBV7-2 and TRBJ2-1; D uncertain. Per germline, CDR1 SGHTA and CDR2 FQGNSA. The V and J ends lost 0 bases and 8 bases respectively, with 23 bases between them. The CDR3 runs 18 residues. The CDR3, as DNA: TGTGCCAGCAGCTTAGCCGGCCGGATCACCCTTTCCTGGGATGAGCAGTTCTTC. This translates into CASSLAGRITLSWDEQFF. The whole variable domain, remainder taken from reference TRBV7-2 and TRBJ2-1, is GAGVSQSPSNKVTEKGKDVELRCDPISGHTALYWYRQSLGQGLEFLIYFQGNSAPDKSGLPSDRFSAERTGGSVSTLTIQRTQQEDSAVYLCASSLAGRITLSWDEQFFGPGTRLTVL.

The V call is TRBV5-1, the J call TRBJ2-7; TRBD1 matches 12 bases. V lost 4 bases to trimming and J lost 5 bases; unmatched junction nucleotides: 7. CDR1 and CDR2 from the germline V gene are SGHRS and YFSETQ. The CDR3 runs 15 residues. CDR3 coding DNA: TGCGCCAGCAGCGACCCGGGACAGGGGGCGAACGAGCAGTACTTC. This codes for CASSDPGQGANEQYF.

V is TRBV20-1 and J is TRBJ2-4, with D perhaps assigned TRBD1 or TRBD2 (7 bases each). The closer fit of TRBJ2-7 to the DNA end suggests the J call may be wrong. There are 13 residues in the CDR3. Germline CDR1 DFQATT, CDR2 SNEGSKA (reference sequence). The CDR3 loop reads CSVYQGGTYEQYF. CDR3 in DNA: TGCAGTGTTTACCAGGGGGGGACCTACGAGCAGTACTTC.

CDR3 sequence: CASSSRLAGGLVQYF. DNA of the CDR3: TGTGCCAGCAGCTCAAGACTAGCGGGGGGGCTTGTTCAGTACTTC. This rearrangement joins TRBV7-2 to TRBJ2-4; 14 bases match TRBD2. Germline V gene data show CDR1 as SGHTA and CDR2 as FQGNSA. V shed 4 bases and J 11 bases; nucleotides not matched to a gene: 7. This CDR3 comprises 15 residues.

V is TRBV4-3 and J is TRBJ2-7; TRBD2 matches at 8 bases. This CDR3 has 16 amino acids. With V trimmed by 0 bases and J by 3 bases, 7 bases remained unmatched. CDR1 is LGHNA and CDR2 is YSLEER in the germline V gene. The CDR3 sequence: CASSQDFGGGNYEQYF. CDR3 coding DNA: TGCGCCAGCAGCCAAGATTTCGGCGGGGGGAACTACGAGCAGTACTTC.

This clonotype was observed a handful of times. The rearrangement joins TRBV11-2 to TRBJ2-1; D gene unclear. In germline, CDR1 is SGHAT, CDR2 FQNNGV. The CDR3 consists of 15 residues. V shed 5 bases and J shed 7 bases, with 18 bases lying between them. This chain's CDR3 is CASSPNLVMGNEQFF. Here the CDR3 DNA reads TGTGCCAGCAGCCCTAACTTGGTCATGGGGAATGAGCAGTTCTTC. The complete variable domain, with remaining parts taken from reference TRBV11-2 and TRBJ2-1, reads EAGVAQSPRYKIIEKRQSVAFWCNPISGHATLYWYQQILGQGPKLLIQFQNNGVVDDSQLPKDRFSAERLKGVDSTLKIQPAKLEDSAVYLCASSPNLVMGNEQFFGPGTRLTVL.

This chain uses TRBV28 with TRBJ1-3; D is unresolved. This CDR3 is 16 amino acids long. V lost 6 bases to trimming and J lost 2 bases, with 17 bases between them. CDR1 and CDR2 from the germline V gene are MDHEN and SYDVKM. The CDR3 coding sequence is TGTGCCAGCAGACCCACGACCGGTAGAACTGGAAACACCATATATTTT. It specifies CASRPTTGRTGNTIYF.

The chain has TRBV7-9 and TRBJ2-7, with 7 bases lining up with TRBD1. The trim removed 4 bases at V and 5 bases at J, leaving 11 bases unmatched. This CDR3 contains 15 residues. Germline lookup yields CDR1 SEHNR and CDR2 FQNEAQ (reference sequence). The DNA for the CDR3 is TGTGCCAGCAGCTCCTCGCAGGGGGAAATCGACGAGCAGTACTTC. Amino acids: CASSSSQGEIDEQYF. The full variable domain, completed using reference TRBV7-9 and TRBJ2-7, is DTGVSQNPRHKITKRGQNVTFRCDPISEHNRLYWYRQTLGQGPEFLTYFQNEAQLEKSRLLSDRFSAERPKGSFSTLEIQRTEQGDSAMYLCASSSSQGEIDEQYFGPGTRLTVT.

This clonotype was counted a few times. This chain joins TRBV6-2 or TRBV6-3 and TRBJ2-7; the D gene is possibly TRBD1 (6 bases). The CDR3 spans 13 residues. Germline V CDR1 and CDR2: MNHEY, SVGEGT. Trimming took 11 bases from V and 0 from J, leaving 14 bases between them. CDR3 DNA: TGTGCCGCCGGGACACCTAACTCCTACGAGCAGTACTTC. Residues: CAAGTPNSYEQYF.

V and J are TRBV20-1 and TRBJ2-5, with TRBD1 matching over 9 bases. V trimming: 3 bases; J trimming: 5 bases; junction bases outside the gene matches: 10. This CDR3 is 15 amino acids long. Germline V gene sequence: CDR1 DFQATT, CDR2 SNEGSKA (reference sequence). The CDR3 protein is CSARKDRGPRETQYF. The CDR3 DNA is TGCAGTGCTAGGAAGGACAGGGGACCCAGGGAGACCCAGTACTTC.

The chain carries TRBV6-5 and TRBJ2-1; D is unresolved. The CDR3 consists of 12 residues. Germline CDR1 reads MNHEY; CDR2 reads SVGAGI. V was pared by 8 bases and J by 10 bases, with 15 bases between. CDR3 in amino acids: CASGLRAGEQFF. The CDR3 region has the DNA TGTGCCAGCGGTCTACGGGCCGGGGAGCAGTTCTTC.

The chain is built from TRBV24-1 and TRBJ2-1; TRBD1 agrees at 8 bases. The CDR3 spans 16 residues. CDR1 and CDR2 from the germline V gene are KGHDR and SFDVKD. V shed 5 bases and J 8 bases; nucleotides not matched to a gene: 13. CDR3 residues: CATSVTFKTGVDEQFF. CDR3 sequence (DNA): TGTGCCACCAGTGTCACTTTCAAGACAGGGGTGGATGAGCAGTTCTTC.

The V and J genes are TRBV20-1 and TRBJ2-1, with TRBD2 identical over 8 bases. The CDR3 has 14 amino acids. Germline values: CDR1 DFQATT, CDR2 SNEGSKA (reference sequence). V trimming: 8 bases; J trimming: 4 bases; junction bases outside the gene matches: 10. The DNA of the CDR3 is TGCAGTTTTAGCGGGGCGGGGGTATACAATGAGCAGTTCTTC. Translation gives CSFSGAGVYNEQFF.

This clonotype was detected many times. V is TRBV6-5 and J is TRBJ2-7, with D unresolved. The germline V gene has CDR1 MNHEY and CDR2 SVGAGI. The CDR3 covers 13 residues. Deletions cut 7 bases from V and 1 base from J, with 11 bases between. Here the CDR3 DNA reads TGTGCCAGCATCAAGACGGGTTCCTACGAGCAGTACTTC. Translated, it gives CASIKTGSYEQYF.

CDR3 bases: TGCAGTGCTACCCGAGCGGGGGGCTACACAGATACGCAGTATTTT. This gives the protein CSATRAGGYTDTQYF. The genes are TRBV20-1 and TRBJ2-3, with 9 bases matching TRBD2. The ends lost 4 bases at V and 2 bases at J; junction bases unmatched: 7. The CDR3 loop spans 15 amino acids. The germline V gene has CDR1 DFQATT and CDR2 SNEGSKA (reference sequence).

V and J are TRBV5-1 and TRBJ1-1; 7 bases align to TRBD1. CDR1 is SGHRS, CDR2 YFSETQ, per germline. The CDR3 contains 12 residues. The ends lost 3 bases at V and 4 bases at J; junction bases unmatched: 0. CDR3: CASSWDSTEAFF. DNA for the CDR3: TGCGCCAGCAGCTGGGACAGCACTGAAGCTTTCTTT.

This chain joins TRBV12-3 or TRBV12-4 and TRBJ2-2; 14 bases are a match to TRBD2. With 6 bases clipped from V and 5 bases from J, the junction kept 5 bases outside the gene matches. The CDR3 spans 16 residues. The CDR3 region is CASRGTSGRRTGELFF. The DNA for the CDR3 is TGTGCCAGCAGAGGGACTAGCGGGAGAAGGACCGGGGAGCTGTTTTTT.

The CDR3: CASSGMSREGYGYTF. The DNA for the CDR3 is TGTGCCAGCAGTGGGATGTCTCGGGAAGGCTATGGCTACACCTTC. V gene TRBV28 combines with J gene TRBJ1-2, with unresolved D. Germline V CDR1 and CDR2: MDHEN, SYDVKM. V gave up 5 bases and J gave up 4 bases, with 17 bases separating them. The CDR3 spans 15 residues.

The chain recombines TRBV4-3 with TRBJ1-5; a weak D match, TRBD1 (6 bases). The CDR3 extends over 17 amino acids. V was trimmed by 0 bases and J by 0 bases, leaving 12 bases between them. In germline, CDR1 is LGHNA, CDR2 YSLEER. CDR3 protein: CASSQDRGLYSNQPQHF. The CDR3 coding sequence is TGCGCCAGCAGCCAAGATAGGGGGTTATATAGCAATCAGCCCCAGCATTTT.

This clonotype occurred a few times. The chain uses TRBV4-2 and TRBJ2-1; 10 positions agree with TRBD2. There are 18 residues in the CDR3. Germline V gene sequence: CDR1 LGHNA, CDR2 YNFKEQ. V shed 0 bases and J 15 bases; nucleotides not matched to a gene: 20. CDR3 nucleotides: TGTGCCAGCAGCCAAGATATCCCCCTCCTAGCGGGAGTTTCCCAACTGTTCTTC. Translation gives CASSQDIPLLAGVSQLFF.

In its sample, this clonotype was seen a few times. V usage is TRBV6-5 and J usage is TRBJ1-2; the match to TRBD1 covers 7 bases. This CDR3 has 13 residues. CDR1 and CDR2 (germline): MNHEY, SVGAGI. The J segment lost 2 bases and the V segment lost 5 bases, leaving 2 bases of the junction unmatched. Here the CDR3 reads CASSPQGNYGYTF. CDR3 bases: TGTGCCAGCAGTCCACAGGGGAACTATGGCTACACCTTC.

The V gene is TRBV27, the J gene TRBJ1-1; possibly TRBD1 for D (5 bases). V dropped 6 bases and J dropped 3 bases, with 11 bases sitting between them. Germline V gene sequence: CDR1 MNHEY, CDR2 SMNVEV (reference sequence). The CDR3 loop spans 13 amino acids. The CDR3 is CASRGRAYTEAFF. CDR3 nucleotides: TGTGCCAGCAGGGGACGGGCATACACTGAAGCTTTCTTT.

This chain joins TRBV29-1 and TRBJ2-5; D might be TRBD1 (6 bases). The germline CDR1 and CDR2 sequences are SQVTM and ANQGSEA. The CDR3 has 14 residues. Trimming shortened V by 7 bases and J by 5 bases, and 20 bases separated the two germline ends. CDR3 region: CSGQVLTGVETQYF. The CDR3 DNA sequence: TGCAGCGGACAGGTTCTGACGGGTGTGGAGACCCAGTACTTC.